This TCR beta chain comes out of a study of control samples from healthy donors and cancer patients. The CDR3 has 17 amino acids. Germline V lookup: CDR1 LNHNV, CDR2 YYDKDF (reference sequence). Trimming removed 0 bases from V and 0 bases from J, with 12 bases in between. The assay was immunoSEQ multiplex PCR, and TCRdb's table has in-frame clones only and misses some. The sample contains 70,000 to 95,000 clones, 93% of which appear only once. The TCR comes from a middle-aged woman with lung cancer. Material: PBMCs. This rearrangement joins TRBV15 to TRBJ1-5; D is unresolved. DNA for the CDR3: TGTGCCACCAGCAGAGACGGTGAACGTTATAGCAATCAGCCCCAGCATTTT. Residues: CATSRDGERYSNQPQHF.